Listed here are 11 T cell receptor beta chains from one sample, sequenced in a study of metastatic and nonmetastatic thyroid tumors. TCRdb re-processed the PCR reads through MiXCR. Of roughly 14,000 clones in the sample, over 25% were seen once. Patients underwent thyroid surgery, and none had received any treatment before it. Sequencing used tumor tissue. The receptors were gathered from a male donor with papillary thyroid cancer or a benign thyroid nodule (not recorded which). Some clones in this sample may be carry-over from other donors' samples.

This clone has just a few counts. The chain employs TRBV30 and TRBJ2-7; 9 bases align to TRBD1. CDR3 length: 14 amino acids. Germline CDR1 and CDR2: GTSNPN and SVGIG (reference sequence). J lost 6 bases, V lost 5 bases, and 11 bases had no gene match. The CDR3 region is CAWGDRVTGGEQYF. The CDR3 DNA reads TGTGCCTGGGGGGACAGGGTGACGGGTGGCGAGCAGTACTTC. The full variable domain, its missing parts supplied by reference TRBV30 and TRBJ2-7, is SQTIHQWPATLVQPVGSPLSLECTVEGTSNPNLYWYRQAAGRGLQLLFYSVGIGQISSEVPQNLSASRPQDRQFILSSKKLLLSDSGFYLCAWGDRVTGGEQYFGPGTRLTVT.

V usage is TRBV5-1 and J usage is TRBJ2-3; the D gene is possibly TRBD1 (6 bases). The germline V gene encodes CDR1 SGHRS and CDR2 YFSETQ. This CDR3 has 15 residues. V lost 4 bases and J 1 base, leaving 13 bases between the germline ends. CDR3 residues: CASSREDSRTDTQYF. CDR3 in DNA: TGCGCCAGCAGCCGAGAGGACAGCCGCACAGATACGCAGTATTTT.

In its sample, this clone was seen many times. The rearrangement joins TRBV3-1 to TRBJ1-4; D is unclear. The CDR3 sequence is 14 residues long. The V and J ends lost 1 base and 7 bases respectively, with 10 bases between them. In germline, CDR1 is LGHDT, CDR2 YNNKEL (reference sequence). CDR3 residues: CASSQGLMIEKLFF. In nucleotides, the CDR3 is TGTGCCAGCAGCCAAGGACTGATGATTGAAAAACTGTTTTTT.

V usage is TRBV20-1 and J usage is TRBJ2-7, with a tentative D call TRBD2 (6 bases). This CDR3 contains 13 residues. Germline V gene data show CDR1 as DFQATT and CDR2 as SNEGSKA (reference sequence). The germline V and J ends were trimmed by 3 bases and 0 bases, with 9 bases remaining between them. Here the CDR3 reads CSASSGSSYEQYF. CDR3 DNA: TGCAGTGCTAGCTCCGGGAGCTCCTACGAGCAGTACTTC.

This clone was picked up many times. This chain connects TRBV7-8 to TRBJ2-3; perhaps TRBD2 as D (5 bases). The CDR3 is 15 amino acids. The germline V and J ends were trimmed by 5 bases and 0 bases, with 12 bases remaining between them. Germline CDR1 reads SGHVS; CDR2 reads FQNEAQ. The CDR3: CASSPTGLSTDTQYF. The CDR3 DNA follows: TGTGCCAGCAGCCCGACCGGACTTAGCACAGATACGCAGTATTTT. Filled out from reference TRBV7-8 and TRBJ2-3, the complete variable domain reads GAGVSQSPRYKVAKRGQDVALRCDPISGHVSLFWYQQALGQGPEFLTYFQNEAQLDKSGLPSDRFFAERPEGSVSTLKIQRTQQEDSAVYLCASSPTGLSTDTQYFGPGTRLTVL.

This clone has just a few counts. The J gene is TRBJ2-7, the V gene TRBV6-2 or TRBV6-3; tentatively, D is TRBD2 (6 bases). V gave up 9 bases and J gave up 2 bases, with 23 bases separating them. The CDR3 sequence is 16 residues long. Germline CDR1 reads MNHEY; CDR2 reads SVGEGT. The CDR3, as DNA: TGTGCCAGTCGGTCTAGCGTAAAGGACGTGGCCTACGAGCAGTACTTC. Protein sequence: CASRSSVKDVAYEQYF.

By share, this clone counts as medium-sized (0.01 to 0.1%). The J gene is TRBJ2-7, the V gene TRBV24-1; D possibly corresponds to TRBD1 (6 bases). The V end was cut by 4 bases, the J end by 6 bases, with 18 bases between. The CDR3 is made up of 15 amino acids. Germline CDR1 reads KGHDR; CDR2 reads SFDVKD. The CDR3 nucleotides read TGTGCCACCAGTGAAGTCCTCCAGGGGAAAGTCGAGCAGTACTTC. Its protein product is CATSEVLQGKVEQYF.

The chain combines TRBV18 with TRBJ2-2; D call uncertain. From germline, CDR1 is KGHSH and CDR2 LQKENI. V was pared by 3 bases and J by 0 bases, with 11 bases between. This CDR3 is built from 16 residues. CDR3 sequence (DNA): TGTGCCAGCTCACCGAACCAGCCTGCGAACACCGGGGAGCTGTTTTTT. The encoded protein is CASSPNQPANTGELFF. Variable domain in full (rest from reference TRBV18 and TRBJ2-2): NAGVMQNPRHLVRRRGQEARLRCSPMKGHSHVYWYRQLPEEGLKFMVYLQKENIIDESGMPKERFSAEFPKEGPSILRIQQVVRGDSAAYFCASSPNQPANTGELFFGEGSRLTVL.

The genes are TRBV6-2 or TRBV6-3 and TRBJ2-7; 8 bases fit TRBD1. The germline gives CDR1 MNHEY, CDR2 SVGEGT. The CDR3 is made up of 17 amino acids. The trim removed 2 bases at V and 2 bases at J, leaving 11 bases unmatched. As DNA, the CDR3 is TGTGCCAGCAGTTACGAACAGGGGTGGACAGGGCCCTACGAGCAGTACTTC. Amino acid sequence: CASSYEQGWTGPYEQYF.

The rearrangement joins TRBV6-5 to TRBJ1-2, with no clear D. This CDR3 is 14 amino acids long. Germline CDR1 MNHEY, CDR2 SVGAGI. Deletions cut 0 bases from V and 6 bases from J, with 11 bases between. The CDR3 DNA is TGTGCCAGCAGTTACTCTCGGAGGAGGGATGGCTACACCTTC. Amino acids: CASSYSRRRDGYTF.

This clone was observed at least ten times. V is TRBV11-3 and J is TRBJ2-7; tentatively, D is TRBD1 or TRBD2 (5 bases each). The CDR3 spans 16 residues. Per the germline V gene, CDR1 is SGHNT and CDR2 is YENEEA. V dropped 7 bases and J dropped 0 bases, with 19 bases sitting between them. The CDR3 DNA is TGTGCCAGCACCCCCCGCGGGCAGGGACCCTCCTACGAGCAGTACTTC. This codes for CASTPRGQGPSYEQYF.